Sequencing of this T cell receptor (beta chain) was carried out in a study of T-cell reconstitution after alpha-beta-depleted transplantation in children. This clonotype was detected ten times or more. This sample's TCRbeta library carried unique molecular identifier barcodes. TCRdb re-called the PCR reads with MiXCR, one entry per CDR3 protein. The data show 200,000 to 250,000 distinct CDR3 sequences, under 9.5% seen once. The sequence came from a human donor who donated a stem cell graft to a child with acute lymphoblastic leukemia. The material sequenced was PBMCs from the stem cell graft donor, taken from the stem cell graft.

In DNA, the CDR3 is TGTGCCAGCAGCTTGGGGACAGGGGGACTTAATGAAAAACTGTTTTTT. This gives the protein CASSLGTGGLNEKLFF. The chain combines TRBV7-9 with TRBJ1-4, with 11 bases that match TRBD1. Losses at the gene ends were 3 bases for V and 4 bases for J; bases not matched to a gene: 4. CDR1 is SEHNR and CDR2 is FQNEAQ in the germline V gene (reference sequence). CDR3 length: 16 residues.